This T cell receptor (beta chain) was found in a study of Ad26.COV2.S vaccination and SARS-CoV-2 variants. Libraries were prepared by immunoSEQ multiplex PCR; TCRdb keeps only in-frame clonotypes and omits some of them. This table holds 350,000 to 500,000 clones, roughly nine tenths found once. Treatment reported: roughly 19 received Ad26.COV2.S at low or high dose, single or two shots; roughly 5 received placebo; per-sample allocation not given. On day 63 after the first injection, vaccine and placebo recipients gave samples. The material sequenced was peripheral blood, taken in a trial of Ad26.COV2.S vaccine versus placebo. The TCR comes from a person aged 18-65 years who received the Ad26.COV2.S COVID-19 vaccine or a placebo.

CDR3 bases: TGTGCCAGCAGCCAGGATGGGAACAATCAGCCCCAGCATTTT. Residues: CASSQDGNNQPQHF. V and J are TRBV7-9 and TRBJ1-5; D gene ambiguous. Germline CDR1 reads SEHNR; CDR2 reads FQNEAQ (reference sequence). The V and J ends lost 5 bases and 3 bases respectively, with 11 bases between them. This CDR3 spans 14 amino acids.